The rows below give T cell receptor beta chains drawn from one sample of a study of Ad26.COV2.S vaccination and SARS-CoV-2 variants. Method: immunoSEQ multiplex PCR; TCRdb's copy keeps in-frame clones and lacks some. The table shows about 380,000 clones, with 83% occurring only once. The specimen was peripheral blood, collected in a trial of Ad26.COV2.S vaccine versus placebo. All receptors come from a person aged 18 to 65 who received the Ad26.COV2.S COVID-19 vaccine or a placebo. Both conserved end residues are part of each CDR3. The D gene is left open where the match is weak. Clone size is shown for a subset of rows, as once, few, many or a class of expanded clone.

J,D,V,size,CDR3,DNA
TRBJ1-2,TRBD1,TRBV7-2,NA,CASSPGQGAHYGYTF,TGTGCCAGCAGCCCCGGACAGGGGGCGCACTATGGCTACACCTTC
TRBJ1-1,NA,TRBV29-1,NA,CSVEDAVSHTEAFF,TGCAGCGTTGAAGATGCAGTCTCCCACACTGAAGCTTTCTTT
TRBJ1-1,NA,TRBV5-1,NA,CASSVDRENTEAFF,TGCGCCAGCAGCGTTGACAGAGAGAACACTGAAGCTTTCTTT
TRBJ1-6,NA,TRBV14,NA,CASSQDPGPGAPLHF,TGTGCCAGCAGCCAAGATCCGGGGCCCGGGGCACCCCTCCACTTT
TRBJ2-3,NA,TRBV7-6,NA,CASTPISSPGTDTQYF,TGTGCCAGCACCCCCATCTCCTCACCCGGCACAGATACGCAGTATTTT
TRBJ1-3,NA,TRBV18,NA,CASSPQGTGNTIYF,TGTGCCAGCTCACCTCAGGGAACTGGAAACACCATATATTTT
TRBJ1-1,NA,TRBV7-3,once,CASSFLVNTEAFF,TGTGCCAGCAGCTTTCTGGTGAACACTGAAGCTTTCTTT
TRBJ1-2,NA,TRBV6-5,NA,CASQYFGKGHGYTF,TGTGCCAGCCAATATTTTGGGAAGGGACATGGCTACACCTTC
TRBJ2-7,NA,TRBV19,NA,CACGDNEQYF,TGTGCCTGTGGGGACAACGAGCAGTACTTC
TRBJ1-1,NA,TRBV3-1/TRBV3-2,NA,CASSFLSGNTEAFF,TGTGCCAGCAGCTTTCTTTCCGGGAACACTGAAGCTTTCTTT
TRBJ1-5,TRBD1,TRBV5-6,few,CASSLGTGEAQPQHF,TGTGCCAGCAGCTTAGGGACAGGGGAGGCTCAGCCCCAGCATTTT
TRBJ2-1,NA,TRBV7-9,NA,CASSWGTNEQFF,TGTGCCAGCAGCTGGGGGACTAATGAGCAGTTCTTC